The table lists the clone carrying this T cell receptor beta chain with many counts. Its antigen is currently unknown. The assay was immunoSEQ multiplex PCR, and TCRdb's table has in-frame clones only and misses some. Of about 1.1 million clones listed, roughly 80% are singletons. Germline V CDR1 and CDR2: SNHLY, FYNNEI. Trimming removed 6 bases from V and 6 bases from J, with 11 bases in between. The CDR3 extends over 13 amino acids. Healthy and HIV-negative, the adult donors had no recent acute infections or vaccinations. The source of the sample is a study of shared clonotypes between healthy human individuals. On the study more broadly: Used for every donor were three CD4 naive, three CD4 memory, two CD8 naive and one CD8 memory plate.

Study conclusions and caveats: Large sequencing depth failed to make sorted-subset sequencing complete, rarefaction showed.

Input material: memory CD4+ T cells from PBMCs. Subset of the sample: CD45RA-negative fraction. This rearrangement joins TRBV2 to TRBJ2-2, with no clear D. This TCR came from a man between 18 and 29 years old in good health. Some clones in this sample may be carry-over from other donors' samples. The CDR3 DNA reads as TGTGCCAGCAGATTCCTCCTCGCCGGGGAGCTGTTTTTT. It codes for CASRFLLAGELFF.